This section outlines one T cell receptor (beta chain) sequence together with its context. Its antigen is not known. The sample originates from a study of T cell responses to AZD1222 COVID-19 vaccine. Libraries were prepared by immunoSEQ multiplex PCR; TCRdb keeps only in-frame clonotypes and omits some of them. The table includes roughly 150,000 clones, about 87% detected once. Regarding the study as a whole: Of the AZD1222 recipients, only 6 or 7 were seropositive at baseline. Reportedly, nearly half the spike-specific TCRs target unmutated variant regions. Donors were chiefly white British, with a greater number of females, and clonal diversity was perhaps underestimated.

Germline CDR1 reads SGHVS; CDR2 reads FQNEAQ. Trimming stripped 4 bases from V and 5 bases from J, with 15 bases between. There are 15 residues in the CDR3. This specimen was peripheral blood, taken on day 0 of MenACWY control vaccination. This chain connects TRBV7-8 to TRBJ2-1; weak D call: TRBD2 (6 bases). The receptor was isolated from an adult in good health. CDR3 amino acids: CASSSPTGVHNEQFF. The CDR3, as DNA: TGTGCCAGCAGCTCCCCTACGGGAGTTCACAATGAGCAGTTCTTC.